This T cell receptor (beta chain) was obtained from a study of vaccination and CD4 T cells after COVID-19. Study details: Control cultures used a CEFX viral epitope pool, an HIV-1 Nef peptide pool, or no peptide.

Treatment of the sample: roughly 10-day PBMC culture with coronavirus spike peptide pools or control peptides (ViraFEST assay). Before TCRs were sequenced, ViraFEST expanded antigen-specific T cells with peptide pools. Positive PCR tests came between March and December 2020, ahead of the US Alpha, Beta and Delta variants. Concerning this clonotype: Its antigen is unknown.

Sequenced with the Oncomine TCR Beta short-read assay was DNA taken from cultured CD4+ T cells. TCRdb reprocessed the PCR reads with MiXCR, giving one entry per CDR3 protein. The table lists about 20,000 distinct CDR3 sequences, 45% to 70% of them singletons. Between the trimmed V and J ends, which lost 8 bases and 4 bases, there was a span of 17 bases. CDR1 and CDR2 (germline): MNHNS, SASEGT. CDR3 length equals 14 residues. Material for sequencing was CD4+ T cells from blood, cultured in vitro. This chain joins TRBV6-1 and TRBJ1-1; D may be TRBD1 (6 bases). This receptor was taken from a human donor who had recovered from COVID-19. The DNA for the CDR3 is TGTGCCAGCGCTGTGGGAAGGGGGGGCACTGAAGCTTTCTTT. As protein: CASAVGRGGTEAFF.